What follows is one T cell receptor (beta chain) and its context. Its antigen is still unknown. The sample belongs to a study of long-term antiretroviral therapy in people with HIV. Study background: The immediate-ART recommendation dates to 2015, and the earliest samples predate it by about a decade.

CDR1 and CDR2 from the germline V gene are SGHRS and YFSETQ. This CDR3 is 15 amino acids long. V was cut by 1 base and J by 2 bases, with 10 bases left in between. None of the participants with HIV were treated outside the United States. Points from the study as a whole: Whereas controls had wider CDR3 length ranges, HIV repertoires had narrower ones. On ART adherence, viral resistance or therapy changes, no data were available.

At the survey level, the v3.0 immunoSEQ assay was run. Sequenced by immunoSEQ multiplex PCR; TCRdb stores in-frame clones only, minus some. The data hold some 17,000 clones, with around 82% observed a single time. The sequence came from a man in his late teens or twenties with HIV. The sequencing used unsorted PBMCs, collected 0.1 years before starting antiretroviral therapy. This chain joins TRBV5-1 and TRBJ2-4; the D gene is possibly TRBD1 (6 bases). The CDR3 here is CASSLLGASKNIQYF. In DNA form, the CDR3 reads TGCGCCAGCAGCTTGTTGGGGGCGTCCAAAAACATTCAGTACTTC.